The clone carrying this T cell receptor (beta chain) is labeled large. Its antigen is currently unknown. Sorting of live CD3+CD8+TCRalphabeta+ cells by PD-1 and/or TIGIT gave four subsets. The data belong to a study of circulating CD8 cells and anti-PD-1 response in melanoma. Study-wide points: Published repertoire comparisons used only baseline and M1 samples. Under 7.5% of TRB clonotypes were shared between subsets at M1. Tumor reactivity was tested by peptide assays on expanded sorted subsets. Replicates were generally not done for experiments.

Trimming took off 6 bases at V and 5 bases at J, with 10 bases between the two ends. The CDR3 is made up of 13 amino acids. Germline values: CDR1 KGHDR, CDR2 SFDVKD. Each library started from about 14 ng of total RNA using the QIAseq Immune Repertoire TCR panel. TCRdb independently ran MiXCR on the reads; one entry per CDR3 protein. The sample yields about 1,000 distinct CDR3 sequences, approximately 11% seen once. The receptor comes from a human donor with melanoma. Material: CD8+ T cells from PBMCs, obtained at baseline or after one month of anti-PD-1 therapy (not recorded which). This chain connects TRBV24-1 to TRBJ2-1, with D possibly TRBD2 on 5 matching bases. The CDR3 here is CATSTPGDNEQFF. For the CDR3, the DNA is TGTGCCACCAGTACCCCCGGGGACAATGAGCAGTTCTTC.